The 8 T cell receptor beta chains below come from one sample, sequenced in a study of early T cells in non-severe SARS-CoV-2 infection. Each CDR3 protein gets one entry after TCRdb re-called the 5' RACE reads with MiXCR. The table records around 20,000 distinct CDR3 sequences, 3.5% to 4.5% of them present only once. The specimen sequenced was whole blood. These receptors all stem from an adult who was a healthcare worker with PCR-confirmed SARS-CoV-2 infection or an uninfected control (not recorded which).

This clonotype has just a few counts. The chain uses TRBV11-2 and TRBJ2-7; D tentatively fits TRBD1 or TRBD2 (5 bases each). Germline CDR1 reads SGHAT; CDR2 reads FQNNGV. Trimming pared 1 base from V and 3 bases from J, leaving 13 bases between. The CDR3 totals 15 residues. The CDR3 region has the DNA TGTGCCAGCAGCTTAGGACCAGGGACCAACTACGAGCAGTACTTC. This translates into CASSLGPGTNYEQYF.

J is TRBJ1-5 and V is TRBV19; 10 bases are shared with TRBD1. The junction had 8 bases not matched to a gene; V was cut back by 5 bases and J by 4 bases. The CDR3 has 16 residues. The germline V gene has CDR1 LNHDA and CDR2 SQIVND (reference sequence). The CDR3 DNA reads TGTGCCAGTAGTCTCGGACAGGGGGAAGGGAATCAGCCCCAGCATTTT. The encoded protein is CASSLGQGEGNQPQHF. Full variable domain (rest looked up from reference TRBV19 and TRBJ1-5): DGGITQSPKYLFRKEGQNVTLSCEQNLNHDAMYWYRQDPGQGLRLIYYSQIVNDFQKGDIAEGYSVSREKKESFPLTVTSAQKNPTAFYLCASSLGQGEGNQPQHFGDGTRLSIL.

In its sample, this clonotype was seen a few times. CDR3 DNA: TGTGCCAGCAGTCCCGTAGAAGACCCCAACTATGGCTACACCTTC. Amino acid sequence: CASSPVEDPNYGYTF. V usage is TRBV12-3 or TRBV12-4 and J usage is TRBJ1-2, with no clear D. The CDR3 contains 15 residues. V was cut by 5 bases and J by 2 bases, with 15 bases left in between.

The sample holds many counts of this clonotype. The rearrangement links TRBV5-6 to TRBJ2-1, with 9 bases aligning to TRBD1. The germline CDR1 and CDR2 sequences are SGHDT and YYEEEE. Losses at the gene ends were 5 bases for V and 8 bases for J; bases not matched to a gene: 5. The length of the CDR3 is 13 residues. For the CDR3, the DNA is TGTGCCAGCAGGACAGGGGGGACCGATGAGCAGTTCTTC. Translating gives CASRTGGTDEQFF.

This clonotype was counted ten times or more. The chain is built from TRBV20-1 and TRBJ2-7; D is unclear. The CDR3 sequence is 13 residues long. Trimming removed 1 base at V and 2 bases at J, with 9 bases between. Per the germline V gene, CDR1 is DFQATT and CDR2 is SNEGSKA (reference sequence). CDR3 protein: CSARAEPPYEQYF. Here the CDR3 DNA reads TGCAGTGCTAGAGCCGAACCCCCCTACGAGCAGTACTTC.

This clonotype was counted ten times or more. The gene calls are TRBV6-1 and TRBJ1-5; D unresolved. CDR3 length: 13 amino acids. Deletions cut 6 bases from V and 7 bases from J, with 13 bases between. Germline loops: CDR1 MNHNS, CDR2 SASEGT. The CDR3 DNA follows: TGTGCCAGCAGACCGGGCCAGCCCCAGCCCCAGCATTTT. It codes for CASRPGQPQPQHF.

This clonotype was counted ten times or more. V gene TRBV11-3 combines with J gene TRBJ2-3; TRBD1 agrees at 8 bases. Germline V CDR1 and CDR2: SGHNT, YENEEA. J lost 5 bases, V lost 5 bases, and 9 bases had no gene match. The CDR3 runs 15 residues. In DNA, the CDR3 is TGTGCCAGCAGCCGTGGTGCAGGGGGCTTAGATACGCAGTATTTT. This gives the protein CASSRGAGGLDTQYF. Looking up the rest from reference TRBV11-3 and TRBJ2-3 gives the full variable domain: EAGVVQSPRYKIIEKKQPVAFWCNPISGHNTLYWYLQNLGQGPELLIRYENEEAVDDSQLPKDRFSAERLKGVDSTLKIQPAELGDSAVYLCASSRGAGGLDTQYFGPGTRLTVL.

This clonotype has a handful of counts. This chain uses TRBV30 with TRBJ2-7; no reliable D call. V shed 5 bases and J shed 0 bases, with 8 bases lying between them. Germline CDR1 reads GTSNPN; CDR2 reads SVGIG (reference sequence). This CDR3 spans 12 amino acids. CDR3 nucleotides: TGTGCCTGGGACAAAAGCTCCTACGAGCAGTACTTC. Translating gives CAWDKSSYEQYF.